This passage covers 22 T cell receptor beta chains from one sample sequenced in a study of T cell clusters in autoimmune cytopenias. Multiplex touch-down PCR amplified TRB using TRB-A and TRB-B pools in one tube. TCRdb reprocessed the multiplex PCR reads, keeping one entry per CDR3 protein, no DNA. In all, the sample yields about 3,000 distinct CDR3 sequences. TRB was amplified from about 250 ng of peripheral blood genomic DNA per sample. Sequencing was carried out using peripheral blood. Receptors originate from a human donor with an autoimmune cytopenia, with autoimmune hepatitis or in good health (not recorded which).

V is TRBV12-5 and J is TRBJ2-3; TCRdb's D call, TRBD1, is unchecked because there is no DNA. Germline V gene sequence: CDR1 LGHNT, CDR2 FRNRAP. This CDR3 contains 14 residues. The CDR3 loop is CASAGGGSTDTQYF.

This clonotype is medium-sized by frequency. The chain employs TRBV19 and TRBJ2-2; TCRdb lists TRBD2, though no DNA is available to test this call. The CDR3 runs 16 residues. CDR1 and CDR2 from the germline V gene are LNHDA and SQIVND (reference sequence). CDR3 amino acids: CASSMGLAGATGELFF.

By frequency, this clonotype is medium-sized. The V and J genes are TRBV5-5 and TRBJ1-5. Per germline, CDR1 SGHKS and CDR2 YYEKEE (reference sequence). CDR3 length: 15 residues. The CDR3: CASSSDGYSNQPQHF.

This sequence joins TRBV4-2 and TRBJ1-4; without DNA, the TCRdb call of TRBD1 cannot be checked. The CDR3 contains 16 residues. Looked up from germline, CDR1 is LGHNA and CDR2 is YNFKEQ. CDR3 region: CASSQDRGSTNEKLFF.

In terms of frequency, this clonotype is medium-sized. This sequence joins TRBV19 and TRBJ2-7. This CDR3 spans 14 amino acids. The V gene's germline CDR1 is LNHDA and CDR2 SQIVND (reference sequence). CDR3 region: CASSIVGSSYEQYF.

This clonotype shows up as medium-sized by frequency. The chain couples TRBV6-5 to TRBJ1-5; without DNA, the TCRdb call of TRBD1 cannot be checked. The CDR3 contains 15 residues. CDR1 and CDR2 from the germline V gene are MNHEY and SVGAGI. CDR3 residues: CASSYGTGNNQPQHF.

The chain joins TRBV4-3 to TRBJ2-7; the D gene TCRdb calls, TRBD1, cannot be checked with no DNA. The CDR3 is made up of 15 amino acids. Germline-derived CDR1 and CDR2 are LGHNA and YSLEER. This CDR3 reads CASSQEPGILYEQYF.

The V call is TRBV20-1, the J call TRBJ1-6. The CDR3 length is 15 residues. Looked up from germline, CDR1 is DFQATT and CDR2 is SNEGSKA (reference sequence). The CDR3 sequence is CSAREMGSYNSPLHF.

According to its frequency, this clonotype is medium-sized. This sequence joins TRBV19 and TRBJ2-7; TCRdb picks TRBD1, but there is no DNA to check that call. This CDR3 comprises 14 residues. Germline-derived CDR1 and CDR2 are LNHDA and SQIVND (reference sequence). CDR3 amino acids: CASTTGVGAYEQYF.

Its frequency marks this clonotype as medium-sized. The chain uses TRBV5-4 and TRBJ2-3; TCRdb designates TRBD2, a call that cannot be tested without DNA. CDR1 is SGHNT and CDR2 is YYREEE in the germline V gene (reference sequence). This CDR3 is built from 17 residues. This CDR3 reads CASSLLGGTSVSDTQYF.

This clonotype ranks as medium-sized in terms of frequency. The chain carries TRBV19 and TRBJ1-6; the TCRdb call, TRBD1, lacks DNA for checking. CDR1 is LNHDA, CDR2 SQIVND, per germline (reference sequence). The CDR3 has 15 residues. CDR3 residues: CASSIDQGPNSPLHF.

The gene calls are TRBV5-1 and TRBJ1-1. The CDR3 sequence is 14 residues long. Germline V lookup: CDR1 SGHRS, CDR2 YFSETQ. The CDR3 sequence: CASSLEAGRTEAFF.

This clonotype ranks as medium-sized in terms of frequency. This chain connects TRBV27 to TRBJ1-5. Germline V gene sequence: CDR1 MNHEY, CDR2 SMNVEV (reference sequence). There are 13 residues in the CDR3. The CDR3 here is CASSITINQPQHF.

The genes are TRBV20-1 and TRBJ2-7; TCRdb's assignment of TRBD1 cannot be checked, as there is no DNA. Germline CDR1 and CDR2: DFQATT and SNEGSKA (reference sequence). The CDR3 loop spans 13 amino acids. CDR3 loop: CSPGRQGDNEQYF.

This clonotype is classed as medium-sized by frequency. V is TRBV15 and J is TRBJ2-7. From germline, CDR1 is LNHNV and CDR2 YYDKDF (reference sequence). This CDR3 comprises 13 residues. This chain's CDR3 is CATSRGAGYEQYF.

J is TRBJ1-1 and V is TRBV19. Germline loops: CDR1 LNHDA, CDR2 SQIVND (reference sequence). The CDR3 is 11 residues long. This chain's CDR3 is CASLLGAEAFF.

This chain links TRBV29-1 with TRBJ2-5; TCRdb gives TRBD1 as the D gene, but with no DNA this cannot be confirmed. The CDR3 length is 14 residues. Germline V gene sequence: CDR1 SQVTM, CDR2 ANQGSEA. This CDR3 is CSVEGGWDQETQYF. The whole variable domain, filled in from reference TRBV29-1 and TRBJ2-5, reads SAVISQKPSRDICQRGTSLTIQCQVDSQVTMMFWYRQQPGQSLTLIATANQGSEATYESGFVIDKFPISRPNLTFSTLTVSNMSPEDSSIYLCSVEGGWDQETQYFGPGTRLLVL.

The chain employs TRBV20-1 and TRBJ2-7. Per the germline V gene, CDR1 is DFQATT and CDR2 is SNEGSKA (reference sequence). The CDR3 loop spans 11 amino acids. CDR3: CSALSSYEQYF.

V is TRBV27 and J is TRBJ1-1. CDR3 length: 15 amino acids. Germline V lookup: CDR1 MNHEY, CDR2 SMNVEV (reference sequence). The CDR3 spells CASSFPGTSGPEAFF.

This clonotype is classed as medium-sized by frequency. V gene TRBV27 combines with J gene TRBJ1-1; TCRdb lists TRBD1, though no DNA is available to test this call. This CDR3 comprises 14 residues. Germline V gene data show CDR1 as MNHEY and CDR2 as SMNVEV (reference sequence). This CDR3 is CASSLMGTNTEAFF.

The chain carries TRBV23-1 and TRBJ2-1; TCRdb's assignment of TRBD1 cannot be checked, as there is no DNA. TRBV23-1 carries the ORF label, with uncertain function. The CDR3 is 12 amino acids. CDR3 residues: CASSQYPWRQFF.

The chain is built from TRBV28 and TRBJ1-5; the D call from TCRdb, TRBD1, cannot be confirmed without DNA. Germline assignment: CDR1 MDHEN and CDR2 SYDVKM. The CDR3 sequence is 19 residues long. CDR3 residues: CASSPWGDRGLYSNQPQHF.